Sequencing of this T cell receptor beta chain was carried out in a study of shared clonotypes between healthy human individuals. Donors comprised only Caucasian adults living in Nashville, Tennessee. Worth noting for this clone: The antigen remains unidentified.

How the authors handled the data: Junction-only sequences without quality scores came from ImmunoSEQ, so filtering differed. Profiled with immunoSEQ multiplex PCR; TCRdb holds only in-frame clones, not every one. V and J calls and clone size are copied from that table; D and trimming were computed from the DNA. The data show millions of clones, with around 94% seen just once and under 0.15% held by the top ten. Study-wide results and caveats: It was the few donors that limited the genetic and exposure-history diversity represented. Among non-shared clonotypes, generation probabilities were lower than among those shared by all four donors.

V lost 5 bases and J lost 1; bases outside the gene matches: 8. This CDR3 has 16 residues. Germline V gene lookup returns CDR1 SGHTA and CDR2 FQGNSA. The source of this sequence is a man in his late teens or twenties in good health. Sequencing was done on a sample of naive CD4+ T cells sorted from blood. Subset: CD45RA+ positively selected. The genes are TRBV7-2 and TRBJ1-1, with 9 bases aligning to TRBD1. The CDR3: CASSTRPTGGNTEAFF. The CDR3 DNA follows: TGTGCCAGCAGCACTAGGCCGACAGGGGGGAACACTGAAGCTTTCTTT.